Listed here is a single T cell receptor beta chain. The ends were cut back, 4 bases at V and 4 bases at J, with 16 bases in the middle. Germline V gives CDR1 LGHNA, CDR2 YSLEER. This CDR3 spans 15 amino acids. The sample belongs to a study of blood T cell repertoires in COVID-19. Background on the study: From the United States, Italy and Spain came samples of acute and convalescent COVID-19.

Authors' methods: Reference gene primer amplification yielded estimated nucleated cell counts. The data were produced by immunoSEQ multiplex PCR, yet TCRdb's version contains in-frame clones alone and is incomplete. The V and J calls and clone size were taken over from that table, and D and trimming were inferred from the DNA. Of roughly 380,000 clones listed, about 91% are singletons. Patients at the Seattle site were enrolled during active infection and followed longitudinally. The sequence derives from a woman between 35 and 50 years old with COVID-19, enrolled during active disease. The chain uses TRBV4-3 and TRBJ1-2, with D possibly matching TRBD1 (5 bases). Sequencing was performed on peripheral blood. Written as DNA, the CDR3 is TGCGCCAGCAGCCCCCACGGGCAGGGTAGCTATGGCTACACCTTC. It codes for CASSPHGQGSYGYTF.